What follows describes a single T cell receptor (beta chain). No antigen is known for it. Libraries were prepared by immunoSEQ multiplex PCR; TCRdb keeps only in-frame clonotypes and omits some of them. The sample consists of over 110,000 clones, roughly 93% of them appearing once. The data stem from a study of T cell responses to AZD1222 COVID-19 vaccine. Study conclusions and caveats: Two AZD1222 administrations were followed by greater Spike-specific TCR breadth and depth. Mapped onto spike, vaccine-associated CD4 TCRs spanned it and were dominant at 160-218 and 743-854.

The CDR3 is made up of 15 amino acids. Germline V CDR1 and CDR2: LNHNV, YYDKDF (reference sequence). V was cut by 0 bases and J by 2 bases, with 8 bases left in between. Sample: peripheral blood, taken 28 days after the second AZD1222 dose. The origin of this receptor is an adult who received the AZD1222 COVID-19 vaccine. The chain has TRBV15 and TRBJ1-3; D ambiguous. The CDR3 bases are TGTGCCACCAGCAGAGATCGGATCACTGGAAACACCATATATTTT. Residues: CATSRDRITGNTIYF. Using reference TRBV15 and TRBJ1-3 for the parts outside the CDR3, the full variable domain is DAMVIQNPRYQVTQFGKPVTLSCSQTLNHNVMYWYQQKSSQAPKLLFHYYDKDFNNEADTPDNFQSRRPNTSFCFLDIRSPGLGDTAMYLCATSRDRITGNTIYFGEGSWLTVV.